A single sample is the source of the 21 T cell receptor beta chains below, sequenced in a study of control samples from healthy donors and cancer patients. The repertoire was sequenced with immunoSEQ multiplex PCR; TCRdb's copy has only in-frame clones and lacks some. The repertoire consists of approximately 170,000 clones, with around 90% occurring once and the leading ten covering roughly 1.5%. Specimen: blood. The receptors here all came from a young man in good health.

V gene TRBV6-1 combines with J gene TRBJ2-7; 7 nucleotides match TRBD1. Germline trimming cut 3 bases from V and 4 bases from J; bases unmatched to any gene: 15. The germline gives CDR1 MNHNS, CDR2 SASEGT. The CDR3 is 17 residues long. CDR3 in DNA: TGTGCCAGCAGTGATCTGGGACAGCTGACCTGGATTTACGAGCAGTACTTC. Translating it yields CASSDLGQLTWIYEQYF.

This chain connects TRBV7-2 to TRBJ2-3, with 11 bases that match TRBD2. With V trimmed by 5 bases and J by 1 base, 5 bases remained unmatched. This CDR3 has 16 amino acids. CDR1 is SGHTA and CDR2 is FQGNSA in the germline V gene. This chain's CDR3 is CASSRQTSGGTDTQYF. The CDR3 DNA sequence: TGTGCCAGCAGCCGCCAGACTAGCGGGGGCACAGATACGCAGTATTTT.

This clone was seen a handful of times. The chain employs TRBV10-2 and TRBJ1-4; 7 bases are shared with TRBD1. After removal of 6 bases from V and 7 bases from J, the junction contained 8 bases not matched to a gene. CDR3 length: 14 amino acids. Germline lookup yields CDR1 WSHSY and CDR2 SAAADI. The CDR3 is CASREPGQLEKLFF. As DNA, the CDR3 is TGCGCCAGCAGGGAACCGGGACAGCTTGAAAAACTGTTTTTT.

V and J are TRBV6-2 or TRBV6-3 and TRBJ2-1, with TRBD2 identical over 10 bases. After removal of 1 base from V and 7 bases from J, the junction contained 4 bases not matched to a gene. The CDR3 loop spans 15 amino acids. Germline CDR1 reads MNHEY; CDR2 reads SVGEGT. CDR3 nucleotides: TGTGCCAGCAGTTACTTAAGCGGGGGGGGAAATGAGCAGTTCTTC. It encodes CASSYLSGGGNEQFF.

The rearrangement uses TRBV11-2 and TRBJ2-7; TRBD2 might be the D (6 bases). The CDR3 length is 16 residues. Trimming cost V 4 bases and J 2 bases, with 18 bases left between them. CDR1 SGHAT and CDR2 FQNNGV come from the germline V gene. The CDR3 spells CASSSAPGLGPYEQYF. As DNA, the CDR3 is TGTGCCAGCAGCTCCGCTCCGGGACTGGGGCCCTACGAGCAGTACTTC.

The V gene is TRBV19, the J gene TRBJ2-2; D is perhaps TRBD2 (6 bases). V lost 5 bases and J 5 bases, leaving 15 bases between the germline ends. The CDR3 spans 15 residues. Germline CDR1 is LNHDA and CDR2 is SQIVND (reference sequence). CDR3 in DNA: TGTGCCAGTAGTCCCGGGGGTCGGGGAACCGGGGAGCTGTTTTTT. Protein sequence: CASSPGGRGTGELFF.

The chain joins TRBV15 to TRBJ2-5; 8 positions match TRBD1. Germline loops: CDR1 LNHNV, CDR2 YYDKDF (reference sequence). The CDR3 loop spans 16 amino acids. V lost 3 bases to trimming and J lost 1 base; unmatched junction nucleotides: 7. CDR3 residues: CATSSPRQGSQETQYF. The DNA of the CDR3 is TGTGCCACCAGCAGTCCCCGACAGGGGTCCCAAGAGACCCAGTACTTC.

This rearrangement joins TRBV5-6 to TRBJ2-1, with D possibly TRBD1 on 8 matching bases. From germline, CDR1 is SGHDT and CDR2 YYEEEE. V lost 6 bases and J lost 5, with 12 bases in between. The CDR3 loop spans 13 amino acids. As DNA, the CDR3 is TGTGCCAGCATAACAGGGGGGGACAATGAGCAGTTCTTC. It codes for CASITGGDNEQFF. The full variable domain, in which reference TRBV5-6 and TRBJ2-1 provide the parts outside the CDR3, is DAGVTQSPTHLIKTRGQQVTLRCSPKSGHDTVSWYQQALGQGPQFIFQYYEEEERQRGNFPDRFSGHQFPNYSSELNVNALLLGDSALYLCASITGGDNEQFFGPGTRLTVL.

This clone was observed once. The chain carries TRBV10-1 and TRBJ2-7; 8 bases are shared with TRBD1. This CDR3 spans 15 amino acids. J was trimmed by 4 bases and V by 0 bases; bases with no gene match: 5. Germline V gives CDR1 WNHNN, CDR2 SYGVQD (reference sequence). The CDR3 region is CASSESAGGQYEQYF. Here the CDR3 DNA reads TGCGCCAGCAGTGAGTCGGCAGGGGGCCAGTACGAGCAGTACTTC.

The CDR3 region has the DNA TGTGCCAGCAGTTATCGGGGGAACTTCAACACTGAAGCTTTCTTT. Translation: CASSYRGNFNTEAFF. The chain uses TRBV6-2 or TRBV6-3 and TRBJ1-1; the D gene is possibly TRBD1 (5 bases). CDR1 and CDR2 (germline): MNHEY, SVGEGT. This CDR3 spans 15 amino acids. V dropped 3 bases and J dropped 2 bases, with 13 bases sitting between them.

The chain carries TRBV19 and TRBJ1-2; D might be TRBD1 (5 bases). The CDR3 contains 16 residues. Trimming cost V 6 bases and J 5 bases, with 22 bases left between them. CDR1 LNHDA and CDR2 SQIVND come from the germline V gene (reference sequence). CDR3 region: CASSDYEGRWIYGYTF. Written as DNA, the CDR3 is TGTGCCAGTAGCGATTATGAGGGGCGCTGGATTTATGGCTACACCTTC.

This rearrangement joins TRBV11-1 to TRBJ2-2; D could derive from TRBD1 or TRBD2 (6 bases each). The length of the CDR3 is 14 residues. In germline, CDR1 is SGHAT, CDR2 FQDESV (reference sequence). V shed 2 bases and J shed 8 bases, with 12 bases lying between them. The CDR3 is CASSLRGVRGELFF. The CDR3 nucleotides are TGTGCCAGCAGCTTAAGGGGGGTTCGAGGGGAGCTGTTTTTT.

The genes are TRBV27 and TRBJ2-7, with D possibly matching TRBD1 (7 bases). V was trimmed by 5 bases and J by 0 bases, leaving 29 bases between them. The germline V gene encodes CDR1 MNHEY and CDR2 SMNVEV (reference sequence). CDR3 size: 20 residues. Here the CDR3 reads CASSRLRGTVVSRGSYEQYF. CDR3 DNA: TGTGCCAGCAGTAGACTTCGGGGGACAGTGGTTTCAAGGGGCTCCTACGAGCAGTACTTC.

The CDR3 nucleotides are TGCGCCAGCAGCGCAGTAGGGCTGATTGGAAACACCATATATTTT. Translated: CASSAVGLIGNTIYF. V is TRBV5-1 and J is TRBJ1-3; D is ambiguous. Germline V lookup: CDR1 SGHRS, CDR2 YFSETQ. Trimming took off 4 bases at V and 3 bases at J, with 14 bases between the two ends. The CDR3 sequence is 15 residues long.

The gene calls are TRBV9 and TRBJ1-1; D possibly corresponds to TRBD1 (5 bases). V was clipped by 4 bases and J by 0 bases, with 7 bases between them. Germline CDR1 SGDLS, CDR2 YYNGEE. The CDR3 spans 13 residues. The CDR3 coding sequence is TGTGCCAGCAGCTCGACAGTGAACACTGAAGCTTTCTTT. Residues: CASSSTVNTEAFF.

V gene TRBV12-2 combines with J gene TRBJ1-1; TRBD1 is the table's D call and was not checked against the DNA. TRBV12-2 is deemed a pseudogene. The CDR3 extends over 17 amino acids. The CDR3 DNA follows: TGTGCAAGTCGCTCCGAAGGGGGCCGGGATGAGTTCACTGAAGCTTTCTTT. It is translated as CASRSEGGRDEFTEAFF.

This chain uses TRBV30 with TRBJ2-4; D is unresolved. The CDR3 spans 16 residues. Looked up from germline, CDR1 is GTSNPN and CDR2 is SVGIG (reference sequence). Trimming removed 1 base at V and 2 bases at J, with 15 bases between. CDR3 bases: TGTGCCTGGAGTGAACTAACGTGGGGTACCAAAAACATTCAGTACTTC. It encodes CAWSELTWGTKNIQYF.

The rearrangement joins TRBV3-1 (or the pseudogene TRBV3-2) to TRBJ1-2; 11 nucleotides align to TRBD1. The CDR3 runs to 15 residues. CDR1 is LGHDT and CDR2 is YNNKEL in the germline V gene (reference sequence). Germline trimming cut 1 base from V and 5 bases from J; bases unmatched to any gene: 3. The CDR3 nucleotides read TGTGCCAGCAGCCAAGGCGGACAGGGGGCTTATGGCTACACCTTC. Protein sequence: CASSQGGQGAYGYTF.

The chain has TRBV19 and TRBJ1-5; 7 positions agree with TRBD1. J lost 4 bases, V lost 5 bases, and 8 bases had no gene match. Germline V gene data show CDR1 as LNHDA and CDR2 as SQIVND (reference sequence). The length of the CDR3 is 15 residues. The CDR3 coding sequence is TGTGCCAGTAGTCCCGGGGACAGCATTAATCAGCCCCAGCATTTT. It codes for CASSPGDSINQPQHF.

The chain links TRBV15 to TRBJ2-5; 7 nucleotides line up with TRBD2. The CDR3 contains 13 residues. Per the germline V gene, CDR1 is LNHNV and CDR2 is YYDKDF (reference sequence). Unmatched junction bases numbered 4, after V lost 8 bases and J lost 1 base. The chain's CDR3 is CATGTGGQETQYF. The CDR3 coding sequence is TGTGCCACCGGAACGGGGGGCCAAGAGACCCAGTACTTC.

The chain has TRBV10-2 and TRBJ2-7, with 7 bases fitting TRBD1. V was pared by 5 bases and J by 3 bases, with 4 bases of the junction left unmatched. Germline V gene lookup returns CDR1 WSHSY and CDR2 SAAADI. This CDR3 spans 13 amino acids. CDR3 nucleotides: TGCGCCAGCAGTATAGGGGGCCGCTACGAGCAGTACTTC. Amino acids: CASSIGGRYEQYF.